This is a list of T cell receptor beta chains from one sample in a study of shared clonotypes between healthy human individuals. Method: immunoSEQ multiplex PCR; TCRdb's copy keeps in-frame clones and lacks some. The table includes over 1.4 million clones, roughly 96% detected once. Sequencing was performed on naive CD4+ T cells sorted from blood. The receptors shown here come from a man aged 25-45 years in good health. CDR3s include the opening cysteine and the closing phenylalanine or tryptophan. Each record gives: J gene, clone size, D gene, V gene, CDR3 protein, CDR3 DNA. A D gene is named only where the DNA matches it firmly. Only some rows state a clone size, as once, few, many or a class for expanded clones.

>TRBJ2-5|NA|NA|TRBV4-1
CASSLQAIQETQYF
TGCGCCAGCAGCCTACAGGCGATCCAAGAGACCCAGTACTTC
>TRBJ2-1|NA|TRBD2|TRBV5-1
CASSLVAGVGYNEQFF
TGCGCCAGCAGCTTGGTAGCGGGAGTGGGCTACAATGAGCAGTTCTTC
>TRBJ2-3|NA|NA|TRBV15
CATSPRTPTDTQYF
TGTGCCACCAGCCCTCGGACACCCACAGATACGCAGTATTTT
>TRBJ1-5|NA|NA|TRBV19
CASSIVKAGHQPQHF
TGTGCCAGTAGTATAGTTAAGGCAGGGCATCAGCCCCAGCATTTT
>TRBJ2-1|NA|TRBD2|TRBV29-1
CSSRTSEYNEQFF
TGCAGCTCTAGGACTAGCGAGTACAATGAGCAGTTCTTC
>TRBJ1-1|NA|NA|TRBV9
CASSVAAQGNTEAFF
TGTGCCAGCAGCGTAGCCGCACAGGGGAACACTGAAGCTTTCTTT
>TRBJ2-5|once|NA|TRBV5-1
CASSLGFTQETQYF
TGCGCCAGCAGCCTCGGGTTCACACAAGAGACCCAGTACTTC
>TRBJ2-5|NA|TRBD2|TRBV10-2
CASTQRRLAGGPWETQYF
TGCGCCAGCACCCAACGTCGACTAGCGGGAGGGCCTTGGGAGACCCAGTACTTC
>TRBJ2-2|once|NA|TRBV5-1
CASSLRNLDTGELFF
TGCGCCAGCAGCTTGCGCAACCTTGACACCGGGGAGCTGTTTTTT
>TRBJ2-5|NA|NA|TRBV5-4
CASSLVTASQETQYF
TGTGCCAGCAGCTTGGTGACCGCCTCCCAAGAGACCCAGTACTTC
>TRBJ2-1|once|NA|TRBV5-1
CASSSGHVEQFF
TGCGCCAGCAGCTCGGGTCACGTGGAGCAGTTCTTC
>TRBJ2-1|NA|NA|TRBV5-4
CASSQRQTVDNEQFF
TGTGCCAGCAGCCAAAGACAGACTGTAGACAATGAGCAGTTCTTC
>TRBJ1-5|NA|NA|TRBV15
CATKHMGYADQPQHF
TGTGCCACCAAGCATATGGGGTATGCGGATCAGCCCCAGCATTTT
>TRBJ2-7|NA|TRBD1|TRBV19
CASRPRGQEDRYEQYF
TGTGCCAGCCGACCCAGGGGACAGGAAGACCGGTACGAGCAGTACTTC
>TRBJ2-1|NA|NA|TRBV7-2
CASSRPPGVLYNEQFF
TGTGCCAGCAGCCGTCCTCCGGGAGTTCTGTACAATGAGCAGTTCTTC
>TRBJ2-1|few|TRBD2|TRBV7-6
CASSLWTSGTNEQFF
TGTGCCAGCAGCCTGTGGACTAGCGGGACGAATGAGCAGTTCTTC
>TRBJ1-2|NA|NA|TRBV28
CASSLGRGVNYGYTF
TGTGCCAGCAGTTTAGGTCGAGGGGTTAACTATGGCTACACCTTC
>TRBJ2-3|NA|NA|TRBV5-6
CASSRTPDTQYF
TGTGCCAGCAGCCGCACCCCAGATACGCAGTATTTT
>TRBJ2-1|NA|TRBD2|TRBV29-1
CSVRQGSGRQFF
TGCAGCGTCCGCCAAGGTAGCGGGAGGCAGTTCTTC
>TRBJ2-1|NA|NA|TRBV7-2
CASRQELAERYNEQFF
TGTGCCAGCAGGCAAGAATTAGCGGAACGTTACAATGAGCAGTTCTTC
>TRBJ2-7|NA|NA|TRBV15
CATSRDRGRTPYEQYF
TGTGCCACCAGCAGAGATAGGGGCAGAACACCCTACGAGCAGTACTTC
>TRBJ2-7|NA|NA|TRBV5-6
CASSPAAAYEQYF
TGTGCCAGCAGCCCGGCGGCTGCCTACGAGCAGTACTTC
>TRBJ2-5|NA|TRBD2|TRBV11-2
CASRRPGLAGETQYF
TGTGCCAGCAGAAGACCGGGACTAGCGGGAGAGACCCAGTACTTC
>TRBJ2-5|NA|NA|TRBV29-1
CSVVSHAGPWETQYF
TGCAGCGTTGTTTCCCATGCTGGGCCATGGGAGACCCAGTACTTC
>TRBJ2-3|NA|NA|TRBV7-9
CASSLKGGLPDTQYF
TGTGCCAGCAGCTTAAAGGGAGGCCTGCCAGATACGCAGTATTTT
>TRBJ2-5|NA|NA|TRBV5-6
CASSGQGSKGETQYF
TGTGCCAGCTCCGGGCAGGGTTCTAAGGGGGAGACCCAGTACTTC
>TRBJ2-3|NA|TRBD1|TRBV30
CAWSVLRRGHRGQGDTQYF
TGTGCCTGGAGTGTACTAAGGAGAGGTCATAGGGGGCAGGGAGATACGCAGTATTTT
>TRBJ2-2|NA|NA|TRBV30
CAWRRTANTGELFF
TGTGCCTGGAGGAGGACGGCGAACACCGGGGAGCTGTTTTTT
>TRBJ2-7|NA|TRBD2|TRBV4-3
CASSQDLAGGTWEQYF
TGCGCCAGCAGCCAAGATTTGGCGGGAGGAACGTGGGAGCAGTACTTC
>TRBJ2-1|NA|TRBD2|TRBV7-7
CASSVSGREDNEQFF
TGTGCCAGCAGCGTTAGCGGGAGGGAAGACAATGAGCAGTTCTTC
>TRBJ2-3|few|NA|TRBV18
CASSPADTQYF
TGTGCCAGCTCACCGGCAGATACGCAGTATTTT
>TRBJ2-1|NA|TRBD2|TRBV11-2
CASSLDTLAGDSYNEQFF
TGTGCCAGCAGCTTAGATACCCTAGCGGGAGACTCCTACAATGAGCAGTTCTTC
>TRBJ2-1|NA|TRBD2|TRBV11-2
CASSLRAGSGLADDNEQFF
TGTGCCAGCAGCTTAAGGGCTGGGTCGGGTCTAGCGGATGACAATGAGCAGTTCTTC
>TRBJ2-7|once|NA|TRBV15
CATSSRLSGNLYEQYF
TGTGCCACCAGCAGTAGACTTAGCGGAAACCTCTACGAGCAGTACTTC
>TRBJ2-5|NA|TRBD2|TRBV13
CASWPSGKQETQYF
TGTGCCAGCTGGCCTAGCGGGAAGCAAGAGACCCAGTACTTC
>TRBJ2-1|once|TRBD2|TRBV9
CASSAPAGGQFF
TGTGCCAGCAGCGCCCCAGCGGGAGGACAGTTCTTC